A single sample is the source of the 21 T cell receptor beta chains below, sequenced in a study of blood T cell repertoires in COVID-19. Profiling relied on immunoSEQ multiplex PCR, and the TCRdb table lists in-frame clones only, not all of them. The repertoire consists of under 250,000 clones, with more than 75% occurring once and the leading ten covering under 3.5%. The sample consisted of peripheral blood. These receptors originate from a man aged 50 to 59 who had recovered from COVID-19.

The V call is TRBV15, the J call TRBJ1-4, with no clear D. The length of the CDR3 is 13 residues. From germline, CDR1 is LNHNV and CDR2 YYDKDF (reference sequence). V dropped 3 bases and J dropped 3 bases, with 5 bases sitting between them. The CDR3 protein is CATSRDSNEKLFF. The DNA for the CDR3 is TGTGCCACCAGCAGGGACTCTAATGAAAAACTGTTTTTT.

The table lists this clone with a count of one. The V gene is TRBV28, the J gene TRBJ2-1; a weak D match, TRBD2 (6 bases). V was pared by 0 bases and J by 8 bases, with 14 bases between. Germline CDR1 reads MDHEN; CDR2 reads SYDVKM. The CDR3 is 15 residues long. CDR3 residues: CASSLWGTSSHEQFF. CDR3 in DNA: TGTGCCAGCAGTTTATGGGGCACTAGCTCTCATGAGCAGTTCTTC.

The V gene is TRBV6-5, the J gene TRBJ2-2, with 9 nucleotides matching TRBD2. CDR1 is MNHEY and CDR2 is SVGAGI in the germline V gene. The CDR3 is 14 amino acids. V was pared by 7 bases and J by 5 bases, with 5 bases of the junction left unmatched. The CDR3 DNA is TGTGCCAGCACTCGTAGCGGGGGAACCGGGGAGCTGTTTTTT. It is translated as CASTRSGGTGELFF.

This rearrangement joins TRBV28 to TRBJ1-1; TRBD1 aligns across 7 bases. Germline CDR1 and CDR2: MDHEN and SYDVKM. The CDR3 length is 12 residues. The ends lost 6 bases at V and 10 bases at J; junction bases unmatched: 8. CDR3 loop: CASRTRQGRAFF. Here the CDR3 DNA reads TGTGCCAGCAGGACCCGACAGGGAAGAGCTTTCTTT.

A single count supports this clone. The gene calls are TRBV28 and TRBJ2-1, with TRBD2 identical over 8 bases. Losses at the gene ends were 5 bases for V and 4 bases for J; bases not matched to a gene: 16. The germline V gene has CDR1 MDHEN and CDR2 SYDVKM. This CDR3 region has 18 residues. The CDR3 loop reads CASSDILSPSGHYNEQFF. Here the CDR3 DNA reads TGTGCCAGCAGTGACATACTTAGCCCTAGCGGGCATTACAATGAGCAGTTCTTC. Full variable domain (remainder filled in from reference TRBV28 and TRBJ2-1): DVKVTQSSRYLVKRTGEKVFLECVQDMDHENMFWYRQDPGLGLRLIYFSYDVKMKEKGDIPEGYSVSREKKERFSLILESASTNQTSMYLCASSDILSPSGHYNEQFFGPGTRLTVL.

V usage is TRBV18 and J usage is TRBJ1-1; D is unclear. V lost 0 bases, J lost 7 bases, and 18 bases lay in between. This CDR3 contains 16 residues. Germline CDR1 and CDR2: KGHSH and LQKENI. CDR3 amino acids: CASSPPRASPRLEAFF. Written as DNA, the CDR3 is TGTGCCAGCTCACCACCGAGGGCAAGCCCTCGTCTTGAAGCTTTCTTT.

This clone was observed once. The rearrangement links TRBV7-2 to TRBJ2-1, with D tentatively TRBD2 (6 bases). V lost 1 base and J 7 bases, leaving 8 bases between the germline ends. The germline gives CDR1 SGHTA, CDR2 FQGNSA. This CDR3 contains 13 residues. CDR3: CASSLVRGNEQFF. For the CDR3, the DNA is TGTGCCAGCAGCTTAGTACGGGGGAATGAGCAGTTCTTC.

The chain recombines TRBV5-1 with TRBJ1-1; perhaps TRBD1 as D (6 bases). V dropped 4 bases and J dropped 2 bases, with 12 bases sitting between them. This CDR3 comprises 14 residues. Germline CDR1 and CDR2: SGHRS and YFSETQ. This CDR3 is CASSRRGHNTEAFF. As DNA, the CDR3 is TGCGCCAGCAGCCGCAGGGGCCATAACACTGAAGCTTTCTTT.

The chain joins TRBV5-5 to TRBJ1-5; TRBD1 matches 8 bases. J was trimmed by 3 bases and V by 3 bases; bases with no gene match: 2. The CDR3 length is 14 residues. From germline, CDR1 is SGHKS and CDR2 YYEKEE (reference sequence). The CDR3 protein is CASSSDRANQPQHF. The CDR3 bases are TGTGCCAGCAGCTCGGACAGGGCCAATCAGCCCCAGCATTTT.

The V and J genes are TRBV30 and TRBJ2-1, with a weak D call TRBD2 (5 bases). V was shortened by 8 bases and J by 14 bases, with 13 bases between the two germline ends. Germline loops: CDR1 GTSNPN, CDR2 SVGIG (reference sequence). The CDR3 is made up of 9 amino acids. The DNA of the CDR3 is TGTGCCGGACTGGACGGGAAGTTCTTC. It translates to CAGLDGKFF.

CDR3: CASSPTASSQYF. The DNA of the CDR3 is TGTGCCAGCAGTCCCACGGCTAGCTCGCAGTATTTT. The V gene is TRBV27, the J gene TRBJ2-3; maybe TRBD2 (5 bases). CDR1 and CDR2 from the germline V gene are MNHEY and SMNVEV (reference sequence). Trimming pared 5 bases from V and 10 bases from J, leaving 13 bases between. The CDR3 extends over 12 amino acids.

The CDR3 DNA is TGTGCCAGCAGCTTAGGGGGCAGGGGAAGTCACCAAGAGACCCAGTACTTC. Translated: CASSLGGRGSHQETQYF. This chain joins TRBV7-6 and TRBJ2-5; perhaps TRBD1 as D (6 bases). Looked up from germline, CDR1 is SGHVS and CDR2 is FNYEAQ. The CDR3 sequence is 17 residues long. The V end was cut by 1 base, the J end by 0 bases, with 15 bases between.

This chain's CDR3 is CASTNLAGPNEQFF. The CDR3, as DNA: TGTGCCAGCACTAACTTAGCGGGTCCCAATGAGCAGTTCTTC. The rearrangement uses TRBV27 and TRBJ2-1; 7 bases are shared with TRBD2. After removal of 7 bases from V and 6 bases from J, the junction contained 9 bases not matched to a gene. This CDR3 is built from 14 residues. Per germline, CDR1 MNHEY and CDR2 SMNVEV (reference sequence).

The CDR3, as DNA: TGTGCCAGCAGTGAAAGGCGTAATACCGGGACAGTTCAAGAGACCCAGTACTTC. This codes for CASSERRNTGTVQETQYF. The J gene is TRBJ2-5, the V gene TRBV6-1, with 7 bases that match TRBD1. CDR3 size: 18 residues. V trimming: 2 bases; J trimming: 2 bases; junction bases outside the gene matches: 14. Germline CDR1 is MNHNS and CDR2 is SASEGT.

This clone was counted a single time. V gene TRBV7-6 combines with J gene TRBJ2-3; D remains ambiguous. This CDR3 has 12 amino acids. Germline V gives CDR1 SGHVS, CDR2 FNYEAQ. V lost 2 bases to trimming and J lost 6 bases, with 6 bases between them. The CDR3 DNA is TGTGCCAGCAGCTTAAAAGAGGATACGCAGTATTTT. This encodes CASSLKEDTQYF.

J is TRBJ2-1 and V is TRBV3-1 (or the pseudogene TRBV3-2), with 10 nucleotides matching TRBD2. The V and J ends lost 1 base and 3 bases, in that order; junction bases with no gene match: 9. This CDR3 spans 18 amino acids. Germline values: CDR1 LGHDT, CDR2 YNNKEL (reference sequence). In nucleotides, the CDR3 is TGTGCCAGCAGCCAAGCTCCCACACTAGCGGGGTTCTACAATGAGCAGTTCTTC. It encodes CASSQAPTLAGFYNEQFF.

CDR3 DNA: TGTGCCAGCAGTTTACGGCGGGATACTGAAGCTTTCTTT. Residues: CASSLRRDTEAFF. The chain links TRBV27 to TRBJ1-1; D gene unclear. Trimming took off 2 bases at V and 5 bases at J, with 9 bases between the two ends. CDR1 is MNHEY, CDR2 SMNVEV, per germline (reference sequence). CDR3 length: 13 residues.

CDR3 amino acids: CASSGLAGAYEQYF. The CDR3 region has the DNA TGTGCCAGCTCCGGACTAGCGGGAGCCTACGAGCAGTACTTC. The rearrangement uses TRBV3-1 (or the pseudogene TRBV3-2) and TRBJ2-7, with 13 positions matching TRBD2. V lost 8 bases, J lost 2 bases, and 3 bases stayed unmatched. The length of the CDR3 is 14 residues. Looked up from germline, CDR1 is LGHDT and CDR2 is YNNKEL (reference sequence).

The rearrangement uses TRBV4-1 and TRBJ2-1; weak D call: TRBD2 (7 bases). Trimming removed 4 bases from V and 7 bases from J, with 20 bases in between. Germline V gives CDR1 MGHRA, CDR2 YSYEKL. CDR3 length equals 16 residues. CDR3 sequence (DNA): TGCGCCAGCAGCCCCGGGGGCGGGAGCTTCAGGAATGAGCAGTTCTTC. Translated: CASSPGGGSFRNEQFF.

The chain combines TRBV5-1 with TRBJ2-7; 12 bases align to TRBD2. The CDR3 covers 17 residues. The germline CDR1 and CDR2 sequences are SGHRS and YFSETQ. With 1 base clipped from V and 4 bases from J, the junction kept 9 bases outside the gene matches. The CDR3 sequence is CASSLWIGLAGLYEQYF. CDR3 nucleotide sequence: TGCGCCAGCAGCTTGTGGATCGGACTAGCGGGGTTATACGAGCAGTACTTC.

The CDR3 DNA is TGTGCCAGCGTCGCCGGGACTAGCGCGACCTACGAGCAGTACTTC. Amino acids: CASVAGTSATYEQYF. The J gene is TRBJ2-7, the V gene TRBV6-5; 10 nucleotides match TRBD2. The CDR3 loop spans 15 amino acids. After removal of 8 bases from V and 2 bases from J, the junction contained 9 bases not matched to a gene. Per germline, CDR1 MNHEY and CDR2 SVGAGI.